The 25 T cell receptor beta chains below all came from one sample that was sequenced in a study of cytomegalovirus exposure and HLA in healthy donors. TCRdb's table, derived via immunoSEQ multiplex PCR, lists solely in-frame clones and lacks some. The sample records roughly 120,000 clones, roughly 88% being singletons. Sequencing was carried out using PBMCs. Receptor source: a man aged 18 to 35 in good health and CMV-seronegative.

This clone appeared a single time. The chain employs TRBV10-2 and TRBJ2-5; the match to TRBD2 covers 8 bases. The V and J ends lost 10 bases and 5 bases, in that order; junction bases with no gene match: 12. Looked up from germline, CDR1 is WSHSY and CDR2 is SAAADI. This CDR3 contains 14 residues. CDR3 in DNA: TGCGCCACCCGAATAGCGGGAAAAAAGGAGACCCAGTACTTC. Protein sequence: CATRIAGKKETQYF.

This chain joins TRBV5-1 and TRBJ2-1, with D perhaps matching TRBD2 (7 bases). Germline lookup yields CDR1 SGHRS and CDR2 YFSETQ. Trimming cost V 4 bases and J 0 bases, with 8 bases left between them. This CDR3 comprises 14 residues. CDR3 region: CASSRGASYNEQFF. The CDR3 nucleotides are TGCGCCAGCAGCCGGGGGGCCTCCTACAATGAGCAGTTCTTC.

The rearrangement links TRBV29-1 to TRBJ1-1; 8 bases match TRBD1. The V segment lost 6 bases and the J segment 5 bases; nucleotides outside the gene matches: 5. The germline CDR1 and CDR2 sequences are SQVTM and ANQGSEA. CDR3 length equals 12 residues. The CDR3 DNA is TGCAGCGTCAGCCGGACAGGGACTGAAGCTTTCTTT. This sequence encodes CSVSRTGTEAFF. Full variable domain (remainder filled in from reference TRBV29-1 and TRBJ1-1): SAVISQKPSRDICQRGTSLTIQCQVDSQVTMMFWYRQQPGQSLTLIATANQGSEATYESGFVIDKFPISRPNLTFSTLTVSNMSPEDSSIYLCSVSRTGTEAFFGQGTRLTVV.

The chain employs TRBV18 and TRBJ1-5, with TRBD1 as a possible D gene (5 bases). Germline lookup yields CDR1 KGHSH and CDR2 LQKENI. Trimming took 1 base from V and 3 from J, leaving 13 bases between them. CDR3 length: 16 amino acids. The CDR3 loop reads CASSPHSGGTNQPQHF. The CDR3 DNA sequence: TGTGCCAGCTCACCACATTCCGGGGGTACCAATCAGCCCCAGCATTTT.

This chain connects TRBV6-5 to TRBJ2-6; tentative D call: TRBD2 (5 bases). Germline V gene sequence: CDR1 MNHEY, CDR2 SVGAGI. The length of the CDR3 is 14 residues. Deletions cut 5 bases from V and 2 bases from J, with 7 bases between. The CDR3, as DNA: TGTGCCAGCAGTCGGGATACTGGGGCCAACGTCCTGACTTTC. Protein product: CASSRDTGANVLTF.

This clone occurred once. V is TRBV5-1 and J is TRBJ2-7, with TRBD2 matching 12 bases. The CDR3 totals 17 residues. The V segment lost 4 bases and the J segment 2 bases; nucleotides outside the gene matches: 10. Germline CDR1 SGHRS, CDR2 YFSETQ. This chain's CDR3 is CASSKPGLAGSTYEQYF. Written as DNA, the CDR3 is TGCGCCAGCAGCAAGCCGGGACTAGCGGGCTCAACCTACGAGCAGTACTTC.

The V and J genes are TRBV29-1 and TRBJ2-7; 8 bases match TRBD1. In germline, CDR1 is SQVTM, CDR2 ANQGSEA. V was clipped by 5 bases and J by 4 bases; unmatched bases: 7. The CDR3 is 13 residues long. The CDR3 reads CSVQRTGSYEQYF. CDR3 coding DNA: TGCAGCGTTCAGAGGACAGGGTCTTACGAGCAGTACTTC.

This clone was detected only a few times. The rearrangement joins TRBV7-9 to TRBJ2-7, with D tentatively TRBD1 (6 bases). This CDR3 spans 14 amino acids. The germline gives CDR1 SEHNR, CDR2 FQNEAQ (reference sequence). V gave up 5 bases and J gave up 2 bases, with 13 bases separating them. CDR3 sequence (DNA): TGTGCCAGCAGCCCGAGACAGGAGGCCTACGAGCAGTACTTC. Translated, it gives CASSPRQEAYEQYF.

The CDR3 region is CASSDPLMTGDNEQFF. For the CDR3, the DNA is TGTGCCAGCAGTGACCCCTTGATGACCGGGGACAATGAGCAGTTCTTC. This rearrangement joins TRBV27 to TRBJ2-1, with a possible D match to TRBD2 (5 bases). Germline V gives CDR1 MNHEY, CDR2 SMNVEV (reference sequence). V was trimmed by 5 bases and J by 5 bases, leaving 19 bases between them. This CDR3 comprises 16 residues.

CDR3 DNA: TGTGCCAGCAGCTCGGCTAGCAACTACGAGCAGTACTTC. This codes for CASSSASNYEQYF. The chain uses TRBV7-7 and TRBJ2-7; weak D call: TRBD2 (5 bases). This CDR3 contains 13 residues. Per germline, CDR1 SSHAT and CDR2 FNYEAQ (reference sequence). V was pared by 4 bases and J by 3 bases, with 10 bases between.

This rearrangement joins TRBV2 to TRBJ2-1; 16 nucleotides align to TRBD2. V dropped 7 bases and J dropped 0; count of bases not matched to a gene: 6. Germline CDR1 is SNHLY and CDR2 is FYNNEI. The CDR3 contains 18 residues. The CDR3, as DNA: TGTGCCAGCAAGGGACTAGCGGGGGGGGCGAGCTCCTACAATGAGCAGTTCTTC. This gives the protein CASKGLAGGASSYNEQFF.

CDR3 residues: CASNELRPETQYF. In DNA, the CDR3 is TGTGCCAGCAATGAACTGAGGCCAGAGACCCAGTACTTC. The chain recombines TRBV7-9 with TRBJ2-5; D is uncertain. The CDR3 totals 13 residues. Germline V gene lookup returns CDR1 SEHNR and CDR2 FQNEAQ (reference sequence). V shed 7 bases and J shed 4 bases, with 13 bases lying between them.

The CDR3 is CASSLSGKNYGYTF. The CDR3 DNA is TGTGCCAGCAGTTTGTCCGGGAAGAACTATGGCTACACCTTC. V usage is TRBV28 and J usage is TRBJ1-2, with D hard to call. Deletions cut 3 bases from V and 2 bases from J, with 10 bases between. Germline CDR1 MDHEN, CDR2 SYDVKM. There are 14 residues in the CDR3.

The chain uses TRBV5-8 and TRBJ1-5; 7 bases match TRBD1. In germline, CDR1 is SGHTS, CDR2 YDEGEE. The V gene end was trimmed by 1 base and the J gene end by 3 bases; junction bases not matched to a gene: 10. The CDR3 extends over 17 amino acids. DNA of the CDR3: TGTGCCAGCAGCTTGAGCGTTGGGACAGCTGACAATCAGCCCCAGCATTTT. This sequence encodes CASSLSVGTADNQPQHF.

The rearrangement uses TRBV25-1 and TRBJ2-7; D is unclear. The CDR3 length is 12 residues. Germline CDR1 reads MGHDK; CDR2 reads SYGVNS. The ends were cut back, 11 bases at V and 3 bases at J, with 14 bases in the middle. The CDR3 DNA follows: TGTGCCTGTTCTGGAACAGACTACGAGCAGTACTTC. This codes for CACSGTDYEQYF.

This chain connects TRBV18 to TRBJ2-1; the D gene is possibly TRBD1 (5 bases). The CDR3 sequence is 14 residues long. Germline lookup yields CDR1 KGHSH and CDR2 LQKENI. Trimming stripped 6 bases from V and 0 bases from J, with 9 bases between. The DNA of the CDR3 is TGTGCCAGCTCCAGGGATAACTCCTACAATGAGCAGTTCTTC. Translated: CASSRDNSYNEQFF. The full variable domain, in which reference TRBV18 and TRBJ2-1 provide the parts outside the CDR3, is NAGVMQNPRHLVRRRGQEARLRCSPMKGHSHVYWYRQLPEEGLKFMVYLQKENIIDESGMPKERFSAEFPKEGPSILRIQQVVRGDSAAYFCASSRDNSYNEQFFGPGTRLTVL.

Here the CDR3 DNA reads TGTGCCTGGATGCAGATTCCCACCTACGAGCAGTACTTC. It translates to CAWMQIPTYEQYF. The V gene is TRBV30, the J gene TRBJ2-7; D is uncertain. CDR3 length equals 13 residues. Trimming removed 4 bases at V and 2 bases at J, with 12 bases between. Germline CDR1 and CDR2: GTSNPN and SVGIG (reference sequence).

This clone occurred once. The rearrangement uses TRBV5-5 and TRBJ2-7; D possibly corresponds to TRBD1 (5 bases). This CDR3 region has 14 residues. The germline V and J ends were trimmed by 1 base and 2 bases, with 10 bases remaining between them. Germline-derived CDR1 and CDR2 are SGHKS and YYEKEE (reference sequence). In DNA, the CDR3 is TGTGCCAGCAGCTTGTCAGGGAACGCCTACGAGCAGTACTTC. Translation gives CASSLSGNAYEQYF.

The rearrangement uses TRBV5-1 and TRBJ2-5; D is ambiguous. Per germline, CDR1 SGHRS and CDR2 YFSETQ. The CDR3 loop spans 14 amino acids. The V end lost 4 bases, the J end lost 2 bases, and 12 bases lay between the germline ends. CDR3: CASSTSRRQETQYF. CDR3 bases: TGCGCCAGCAGCACCTCACGGAGACAAGAGACCCAGTACTTC.

V is TRBV7-8 and J is TRBJ2-2; D might be TRBD1 (6 bases). Between the trimmed V and J ends, which lost 6 bases and 4 bases, there was a span of 15 bases. CDR3 size: 15 residues. Germline CDR1 is SGHVS and CDR2 is FQNEAQ. The CDR3 region is CASRSDRLRTGELFF. The CDR3 DNA reads as TGTGCCAGCAGAAGTGACAGGCTACGCACCGGGGAGCTGTTTTTT.

The V gene is TRBV7-8, the J gene TRBJ1-5, with TRBD1 as a possible D gene (6 bases). The CDR3 extends over 14 amino acids. Trimming cost V 6 bases and J 6 bases, with 15 bases left between them. Germline V gene sequence: CDR1 SGHVS, CDR2 FQNEAQ. In DNA form, the CDR3 reads TGTGCCAGCAGAGGGGCAGGGGCTGCTCAGCCCCAGCATTTT. Translation gives CASRGAGAAQPQHF.

The chain is built from TRBV18 and TRBJ2-7; 7 positions match TRBD1. This CDR3 spans 15 amino acids. V gave up 5 bases and J gave up 3 bases; unmatched junction bases: 10. Germline V CDR1 and CDR2: KGHSH, LQKENI. The CDR3 reads CASSALPGQNYEQYF. In DNA form, the CDR3 reads TGTGCCAGCTCAGCGCTACCGGGACAGAACTACGAGCAGTACTTC.

J is TRBJ2-7 and V is TRBV2; TRBD1 might be the D (6 bases). Germline V CDR1 and CDR2: SNHLY, FYNNEI. V was shortened by 3 bases and J by 0 bases, with 9 bases between the two germline ends. The CDR3 loop spans 14 amino acids. The DNA of the CDR3 is TGTGCCAGCAGTGATAGGGGGTCCTCCTACGAGCAGTACTTC. This encodes CASSDRGSSYEQYF.

This rearrangement joins TRBV19 to TRBJ2-2; TRBD1 aligns across 7 bases. The CDR3 is 16 residues long. Unmatched junction bases numbered 9, after V lost 6 bases and J lost 2 bases. The V gene's germline CDR1 is LNHDA and CDR2 SQIVND (reference sequence). This CDR3 is CASRTTGVTNTGELFF. For the CDR3, the DNA is TGTGCCAGTAGGACAACAGGGGTAACCAACACCGGGGAGCTGTTTTTT.

The chain recombines TRBV25-1 with TRBJ2-5; 8 bases agree with TRBD1. The V gene end was trimmed by 5 bases and the J gene end by 3 bases; junction bases not matched to a gene: 5. The germline V gene encodes CDR1 MGHDK and CDR2 SYGVNS. The CDR3 is made up of 14 amino acids. The CDR3 DNA follows: TGTGCCAGCAGTACCGGGACAGGAGAAGAGACCCAGTACTTC. Translating gives CASSTGTGEETQYF.